These 27 T cell receptor beta chains were sequenced from one sample in a study of blood T cell repertoires in COVID-19 (dated by TCRdb to the early 2020s). Libraries were built with the immunoSEQ multiplex PCR assay. TCRdb carries this immuneACCESS record with in-frame sequences only. Its versions omit some clonotypes, under half of them owing to an unresolved V gene in the studies checked, with the rest unexplained. Here the sample has 120,000 to 150,000 clones; more than 80% occur a single time. Approximately 9% of the sample comes from the top ten. The sample was peripheral blood. The receptor source for this set is a woman at least 80 years old in a cohort sampled during active or convalescent COVID-19.

This clone appeared a few times. This chain links TRBV6-4 with TRBJ1-4; 8 bases fit TRBD1. Germline lookup yields CDR1 MRHNA and CDR2 SNTAGT. The CDR3 spans 14 residues. Trimming took 6 bases from V and 8 from J; bases not matched to a gene: 8. The CDR3 nucleotides read TGTGCCAGCAGAGTAGACAGGGGTAGCGAAAAACTGTTTTTT. Its protein product is CASRVDRGSEKLFF.

The chain uses TRBV7-9 and TRBJ2-3; possible D gene TRBD2, 7 bases. Trimming removed 1 base from V and 4 bases from J, with 12 bases in between. CDR3 length: 15 residues. CDR1 and CDR2 (germline): SEHNR, FQNEAQ (reference sequence). In nucleotides, the CDR3 is TGTGCCAGCAGCTTAGGGGGGGGCCTTGCAGATACGCAGTATTTT. Amino acid sequence: CASSLGGGLADTQYF.

This clone occurred a few times. CDR3 region: CASSSRDRVNSPLHF. In DNA, the CDR3 is TGTGCCAGCAGCAGCCGGGACAGGGTGAATTCACCCCTCCACTTT. The chain recombines TRBV6-2 or TRBV6-3 with TRBJ1-6; the match to TRBD1 covers 9 bases. The germline V gene encodes CDR1 MNHEY and CDR2 SVGEGT. Trimming removed 6 bases from V and 7 bases from J; junction bases left unmatched: 7. The CDR3 is made up of 15 amino acids.

The genes are TRBV5-4 and TRBJ2-1; 9 positions agree with TRBD2. With 2 bases clipped from V and 8 bases from J, the junction kept 8 bases outside the gene matches. The CDR3 is 15 residues long. Germline V gene data show CDR1 as SGHNT and CDR2 as YYREEE (reference sequence). The CDR3: CASSFRPGLAHEQFF. CDR3 nucleotide sequence: TGTGCCAGCAGCTTTAGACCGGGACTAGCACATGAGCAGTTCTTC.

The J gene is TRBJ1-3, the V gene TRBV7-2; D might be TRBD1 (6 bases). Trimming left V 1 base short and J 2 bases short, with 9 bases between. Looked up from germline, CDR1 is SGHTA and CDR2 is FQGNSA. The CDR3 sequence is 15 residues long. Here the CDR3 reads CASSLDRAPGNTIYF. The DNA of the CDR3 is TGTGCCAGCAGCTTAGACAGGGCCCCTGGAAACACCATATATTTT.

In this sample, this clone turned up a few times. The chain links TRBV7-9 to TRBJ1-4, with 9 bases lining up with TRBD1. This CDR3 is built from 13 residues. With V trimmed by 8 bases and J by 6 bases, 4 bases remained unmatched. Germline V gives CDR1 SEHNR, CDR2 FQNEAQ (reference sequence). The CDR3 DNA follows: TGTGCCAGCCGCGGGACAGGGTATGAAAAACTGTTTTTT. Translation: CASRGTGYEKLFF.

V gene TRBV5-8 combines with J gene TRBJ1-1; TRBD1 aligns across 8 bases. Germline CDR1 is SGHTS and CDR2 is YDEGEE. The V segment lost 4 bases and the J segment 4 bases; nucleotides outside the gene matches: 15. There are 17 residues in the CDR3. CDR3 sequence (DNA): TGTGCCAGCAGCCGGACGACAGGGGCTACCATGGGCACTGAAGCTTTCTTT. This encodes CASSRTTGATMGTEAFF.

The chain employs TRBV12-5 and TRBJ1-1, with unresolved D. This CDR3 contains 15 residues. Germline V gene data show CDR1 as LGHNT and CDR2 as FRNRAP. The V and J ends lost 0 bases and 1 base respectively, with 9 bases between them. The CDR3 DNA follows: TGTGCTAGTGGTTTGGTACTGAACAGGAACACTGAAGCTTTCTTT. Its translation: CASGLVLNRNTEAFF. Variable domain in full (rest from reference TRBV12-5 and TRBJ1-1): DARVTQTPRHKVTEMGQEVTMRCQPILGHNTVFWYRQTMMQGLELLAYFRNRAPLDDSGMPKDRFSAEMPDATLATLKIQPSEPRDSAVYFCASGLVLNRNTEAFFGQGTRLTVV.

The gene calls are TRBV28 and TRBJ2-1; D unclear. The CDR3 contains 15 residues. The germline V and J ends were trimmed by 4 bases and 4 bases, with 14 bases remaining between them. The V gene's germline CDR1 is MDHEN and CDR2 SYDVKM. The CDR3 DNA follows: TGTGCCAGCAGTTCCCACAGTGGATTGTACAATGAGCAGTTCTTC. This translates into CASSSHSGLYNEQFF.

This clone was seen once. The V and J genes are TRBV7-2 and TRBJ2-3; 7 positions agree with TRBD2. Trimming took 2 bases from V and 0 from J; bases not matched to a gene: 14. Germline values: CDR1 SGHTA, CDR2 FQGNSA. The CDR3 sequence is 19 residues long. This CDR3 reads CASSLQVSGLTTSTDTQYF. DNA of the CDR3: TGTGCCAGCAGCTTACAAGTCTCGGGACTAACCACTAGCACAGATACGCAGTATTTT.

The chain employs TRBV18 and TRBJ1-5; D remains ambiguous. Per the germline V gene, CDR1 is KGHSH and CDR2 is LQKENI. The CDR3 extends over 14 amino acids. The germline V and J ends were trimmed by 5 bases and 4 bases, with 12 bases remaining between them. CDR3 region: CASSDSVQNQPQHF. CDR3 nucleotide sequence: TGTGCCAGCTCAGACTCGGTTCAGAATCAGCCCCAGCATTTT.

The chain links TRBV28 to TRBJ1-1, with a possible D match to TRBD1 (5 bases). The CDR3 contains 14 residues. Germline assignment: CDR1 MDHEN and CDR2 SYDVKM. Between the trimmed V and J ends, which lost 1 base and 4 bases, there was a span of 10 bases. This chain's CDR3 is CASSLFRAPTEAFF. In DNA form, the CDR3 reads TGTGCCAGCAGTTTATTCAGGGCCCCCACTGAAGCTTTCTTT.

This rearrangement joins TRBV7-2 to TRBJ2-1; maybe TRBD1 (5 bases). The CDR3 contains 15 residues. Germline V gene data show CDR1 as SGHTA and CDR2 as FQGNSA. Trimming cost V 7 bases and J 6 bases, with 19 bases left between them. The CDR3 nucleotides are TGTGCCAGCACCCGGAAGATCTCCAGGGCCAATGAGCAGTTCTTC. Encoded protein: CASTRKISRANEQFF.

The rearrangement links TRBV28 to TRBJ1-2; no clear D. Trimming removed 3 bases at V and 8 bases at J, with 13 bases between. CDR1 and CDR2 from the germline V gene are MDHEN and SYDVKM. The CDR3 consists of 13 residues. In DNA form, the CDR3 reads TGTGCCAGCAGTTTTCGCGGCTCCTGGGGCTACACCTTC. It translates to CASSFRGSWGYTF.

The chain uses TRBV10-2 and TRBJ1-1; perhaps TRBD1 as D (6 bases). Germline V CDR1 and CDR2: WSHSY, SAAADI. Trimming took off 6 bases at V and 0 bases at J, with 11 bases between the two ends. This CDR3 is built from 14 residues. CDR3 sequence: CASRGHTMNTEAFF. The CDR3 DNA is TGCGCCAGCAGGGGACATACGATGAACACTGAAGCTTTCTTT.

The chain carries TRBV7-8 and TRBJ1-5; possible D gene TRBD1, 5 bases. The CDR3 is 14 residues long. The germline V gene has CDR1 SGHVS and CDR2 FQNEAQ. V lost 0 bases to trimming and J lost 6 bases, with 9 bases between them. The CDR3 DNA is TGTGCCAGCAGCTTAGCTCGCCAGGGTCAGCCCCAGCATTTT. Encoded protein: CASSLARQGQPQHF.

This sequence joins TRBV7-8 and TRBJ2-2; 10 bases match TRBD1. Germline trimming cut 5 bases from V and 1 base from J; bases unmatched to any gene: 4. The CDR3 covers 16 residues. Germline V CDR1 and CDR2: SGHVS, FQNEAQ. CDR3 DNA sequence: TGTGCCAGCAGCAGATGGACAGGGGGGAACACCGGGGAGCTGTTTTTT. Its protein is CASSRWTGGNTGELFF.

This rearrangement joins TRBV6-4 to TRBJ1-2, with a tentative D call TRBD1 (6 bases). V dropped 2 bases and J dropped 2 bases, with 24 bases sitting between them. This CDR3 region has 19 residues. CDR1 MRHNA and CDR2 SNTAGT come from the germline V gene. CDR3 in DNA: TGTGCCAGCAGTGACCGGGGTAGGACAGAAGAACCGGCGAACTATGGCTACACCTTC. Translated, it gives CASSDRGRTEEPANYGYTF.

This sequence joins TRBV11-2 and TRBJ2-2; the D gene is possibly TRBD2 (6 bases). Per the germline V gene, CDR1 is SGHAT and CDR2 is FQNNGV. V shed 0 bases and J shed 4 bases, with 15 bases lying between them. This CDR3 region has 17 residues. CDR3 nucleotides: TGTGCCAGCAGCTTAGATCTGTCGGACGGGGGCACCGGGGAGCTGTTTTTT. Translation: CASSLDLSDGGTGELFF.

CDR3 sequence: CASGTGVSGANVLTF. CDR3 DNA sequence: TGTGCCAGCGGGACAGGGGTCTCTGGGGCCAACGTCCTGACTTTC. J is TRBJ2-6 and V is TRBV7-2, with TRBD1 identical over 10 bases. Germline V gene data show CDR1 as SGHTA and CDR2 as FQGNSA. The CDR3 sequence is 15 residues long. V lost 8 bases and J lost 0; bases outside the gene matches: 1. Full variable domain (missing parts from reference TRBV7-2 and TRBJ2-6): GAGVSQSPSNKVTEKGKDVELRCDPISGHTALYWYRQSLGQGLEFLIYFQGNSAPDKSGLPSDRFSAERTGGSVSTLTIQRTQQEDSAVYLCASGTGVSGANVLTFGAGSRLTVL.

This chain links TRBV4-3 with TRBJ2-7; TRBD2 matches at 10 bases. CDR1 LGHNA and CDR2 YSLEER come from the germline V gene. Germline trimming cut 1 base from V and 2 bases from J; bases unmatched to any gene: 8. This CDR3 is 17 amino acids long. CDR3 bases: TGCGCCAGCAGCCAAGGTACTAGCGGGGAAAGAACCTACGAGCAGTACGTC. Amino acids: CASSQGTSGERTYEQYV.

This clone showed up just a few times. The chain links TRBV6-6 to TRBJ1-1; 7 nucleotides line up with TRBD1. The V gene end was trimmed by 5 bases and the J gene end by 3 bases; junction bases not matched to a gene: 3. Germline V gene data show CDR1 as MNHNY and CDR2 as SVGAGI (reference sequence). CDR3 size: 13 residues. The DNA of the CDR3 is TGTGCCAGCAGTACAGGGGTTCACACTGAAGCTTTCTTT. Translating gives CASSTGVHTEAFF.

Only a few counts were recorded for this clone. The rearrangement links TRBV24-1 to TRBJ2-2, with unresolved D. Trimming cost V 12 bases and J 7 bases, with 17 bases left between them. Germline V gives CDR1 KGHDR, CDR2 SFDVKD. CDR3 size: 13 residues. This CDR3 is CAPTGSPNGELFF. The CDR3 DNA follows: TGTGCCCCGACTGGAAGCCCAAACGGGGAGCTGTTTTTT.

V gene TRBV18 combines with J gene TRBJ2-7; D may be TRBD1 (5 bases). V was clipped by 3 bases and J by 2 bases, with 14 bases between them. The CDR3 extends over 15 amino acids. CDR1 and CDR2 from the germline V gene are KGHSH and LQKENI. CDR3: CASSPARDRTYEQYF. CDR3 in DNA: TGTGCCAGCTCACCGGCTCGCGACAGAACCTACGAGCAGTACTTC.

The chain carries TRBV19 and TRBJ2-7; D gene ambiguous. This CDR3 contains 16 residues. V was trimmed by 1 base and J by 0 bases, leaving 13 bases between them. Germline values: CDR1 LNHDA, CDR2 SQIVND (reference sequence). The CDR3 is CASSIVRGPGSYEQYF. The CDR3 DNA is TGTGCCAGTAGTATAGTGAGAGGCCCCGGCTCCTACGAGCAGTACTTC.

The chain uses TRBV6-5 and TRBJ2-7, with 8 bases lining up with TRBD1. The CDR3 length is 15 residues. Losses at the gene ends were 4 bases for V and 4 bases for J; bases not matched to a gene: 9. Per germline, CDR1 MNHEY and CDR2 SVGAGI. CDR3 bases: TGTGCCAGCAGTTCGACCGACAGGGGAAGGTACGAGCAGTACGTC. Amino acid sequence: CASSSTDRGRYEQYV.

The genes are TRBV5-5 and TRBJ2-1; no clear D. The CDR3 is 14 amino acids. V was pared by 4 bases and J by 6 bases, with 14 bases between. Looked up from germline, CDR1 is SGHKS and CDR2 is YYEKEE (reference sequence). In DNA, the CDR3 is TGTGCCAGCAGCGTCGAACCACAGTTCAATGAGCAGTTCTTC. Protein: CASSVEPQFNEQFF.